One TCR gamma chain is described in this entry. No cognate antigen has been identified for it. A read error may be the cause here, since a much bigger clone is one base away. The sample comes from a study of human gamma delta and Vdelta1 T cells (dated by TCRdb to about 2018). Regarding the complete study: The study examined Delta One T cells, which are Vd1+ gamma-delta T cells, as cytotoxic effectors against acute myeloid leukemia.

The germline V gene sets CDR1 to EGSNGY and CDR2 to YDSYNSKV. Its CDR3 holds 14 amino acids, cysteine through phenylalanine. The entry retains the CDR3 DNA only, 42 bases that are in frame from base 1. The investigation overall reported the following: Delta One T cells were reported to be polyclonal and to show broad cytotoxic targeting of acute myeloid leukemia.

Library preparation used PCR. The reads were generated on an Illumina MiSeq. TCRdb called clones from the public reads with CATT, and repeated DNA sequences were later combined into one row. The sample table holds around 5,000 gamma-chain clones, of which less than 35% were seen once. The top ten hold less than 3.5% of the sample. The chain joins TRGV2 to TRGJ1 or TRGJ2. What was sequenced was Vdelta1 gamma-delta T cells from blood grown in culture (DOT cells). In light of the paper, this sample's cell subset or site label describes: Delta One T cells, in vitro expanded/differentiated Vd1+ gamma-delta T cells. The TCR comes from a human donor in good health. The DNA is TGTGCCACCTGGGGCGGGCCGGGGTATTATAAGAAACTCTTT. This sequence encodes CATWGGPGYYKKLF.